Listed here is a single TCR beta chain. Antigen unknown. This CDR3 contains 13 residues. V lost 1 base, J lost 7 bases, and 9 bases lay in between. Germline V lookup: CDR1 SGHRS, CDR2 YFSETQ. This record belongs to a study of T-cell reconstitution after alpha-beta-depleted transplantation in children. Regarding the study as a whole: Surviving recipient T cells and thymic progenitors accounted for the high day-60 TCRbeta diversity observed in some patients. Several hundred rapidly expanded clones from non-depleted graft cells reportedly supplied alpha-beta T cells about two months post-transplant. Counts and diversity of T cells one year after transplant came mostly from newly produced T cells.

During its preparation, the TCRbeta library received unique molecular identifiers. TCRdb called the PCR reads again in MiXCR, with one record for every CDR3 protein. The sample records 350,000 to 500,000 distinct CDR3 sequences, around two fifths being singletons. The chain carries TRBV5-1 and TRBJ2-1; D not certain. Specimen: PBMCs, collected before TCRalphabeta/CD19-depleted stem cell transplant. The clonotype was recovered from a girl aged 2-15 years with aplastic anemia, due to receive a stem cell transplant. The CDR3 spells CASSLPIPNEQFF. The CDR3 DNA reads as TGCGCCAGCAGCTTGCCCATCCCGAATGAGCAGTTCTTC.